This TCR beta chain was observed in a study of blood T cell repertoires in COVID-19. About the study: Material from acute and convalescent COVID-19 was sourced from the United States, Italy and Spain. Sources were T cells, B-cell-depleted T cells, or PBMCs; the material itself was cDNA or gDNA.

The CDR3 consists of 15 residues. The trim removed 3 bases at V and 4 bases at J, leaving 3 bases unmatched. Looked up from germline, CDR1 is SGHTA and CDR2 is FQGTGA. Under the authors' procedure: Cell counts per sample came from amplifying reference gene primers. Here immunoSEQ multiplex PCR was the method, and the copy in TCRdb shows in-frame clones only, minus some. The V and J calls and the clone size are those of that table, but D and trimming were determined from the DNA. Of 250,000 to 300,000 clones detected, about 85% appear once; the ten largest clones hold 3.6%. The sequence was obtained from a man between 18 and 35 years old with active or convalescent COVID-19. The J gene is TRBJ2-2, the V gene TRBV7-3, with 9 bases that match TRBD2. The sequencing sample was made of peripheral blood. In nucleotides, the CDR3 is TGTGCCAGCAGCTTGCGGGGGGGCCCCACCGGGGAGCTGTTTTTT. Its protein product is CASSLRGGPTGELFF.